One and the same sample provided the 30 T cell receptor beta chains below, sequenced in a study of tumor-infiltrating lymphocytes in primary liver carcinoma. The tissue used was unsorted bulk material of 20-30 mg. RNA and DNA were co-extracted from it with the AllPrep DNA/RNA mini kit. Researchers generated TCR beta cDNA from about 460 ng of total RNA, relying on a constant-region primer. Slightly modified ARM-PCR with three nested multiplex PCR rounds yielded TCR beta libraries. Each of the first two PCR rounds ran approximately 11 cycles with TRBV1-TRBV30 forward and C-beta reverse primers. TCRdb redid the calling of the multiplex PCR reads with MiXCR, one entry per CDR3 protein. The sample lists around 54,000 distinct CDR3 sequences; 70% to 75% were seen once. What was sequenced was liver tumor tissue from sampling region 2. Subset noted: tumor region T2, inferior pole. These receptor sequences come from a man aged 35 to 55 with primary liver carcinoma and hepatitis B virus infection.

The table lists this clonotype with many counts. The CDR3 protein is CASSLGGGGANVLTF. CDR3 nucleotides: TGTGCCAGCAGTCTCGGTGGCGGGGGGGCCAACGTCCTGACTTTC. The chain uses TRBV6-1 and TRBJ2-6; TRBD2 might be the D (5 bases). With 5 bases removed from V and 4 bases from J, the gap between germline ends came to 12 bases. CDR1 and CDR2 from the germline V gene are MNHNS and SASEGT. The CDR3 is 15 amino acids.

The chain recombines TRBV30 with TRBJ1-5; no clear D gene. Germline assignment: CDR1 GTSNPN and CDR2 SVGIG (reference sequence). Trimming took 2 bases from V and 10 from J, leaving 15 bases between them. The CDR3 loop spans 13 amino acids. The CDR3 sequence: CAWSKDGEQPQHF. Written as DNA, the CDR3 is TGTGCCTGGAGTAAAGATGGGGAACAACCCCAGCATTTT.

Note on this clonotype: The CDR3 does not end in the conserved phenylalanine or tryptophan, so this is likely a read error. The chain links TRBV7-8 to TRBJ2-7, with D possibly being TRBD1 or TRBD2 (5 bases each). The germline V gene encodes CDR1 SGHVS and CDR2 FQNEAQ. CDR3 length: 13 residues. CDR3 sequence reads: CASRGDTSYEQYL. The DNA of the CDR3 is TGTGCCAGCAGGGGGGATACATCCTATGAGCAGTACCTC.

The chain couples TRBV6-6 to TRBJ1-5; D uncertain. This CDR3 contains 13 residues. With 2 bases removed from V and 5 bases from J, the gap between germline ends came to 7 bases. Germline values: CDR1 MNHNY, CDR2 SVGAGI (reference sequence). DNA of the CDR3: TGTGCCAGCAGTTACCGATCGGATCAGCCCCAGCATTTT. Translation gives CASSYRSDQPQHF.

With respect to this clonotype: The junction shows a germline mismatch at one end, possibly a read error. V usage is TRBV11-2 and J usage is TRBJ2-7; D gene uncertain. The CDR3 sequence is 14 residues long. CDR1 and CDR2 (germline): SGHAT, FQNNGV. In DNA, the CDR3 is TGTGCCAGCAGCTTTTTACTCCTCTCCTACGAGCAATACTTC. Translating it yields CASSFLLLSYEQYF.

A note on this clonotype: This likely comes from a read error, as the CDR3 has no conserved phenylalanine or tryptophan at its end. The chain employs TRBV29-1 and TRBJ2-7, with D possibly TRBD1 on 5 matching bases. The CDR3 runs to 13 residues. V was trimmed by 1 base and J by 7 bases, leaving 14 bases between them. The germline CDR1 and CDR2 sequences are SQVTM and ANQGSEA. The CDR3 sequence is CSVEVGALGEQYL. The CDR3 nucleotides are TGCAGCGTTGAAGTAGGGGCTCTTGGAGAGCAGTACCTC.

This clonotype occurred a few times. At one end, the junction sequence differs from germline, possibly due to a read error. The chain combines TRBV10-3 with TRBJ2-3; D ambiguous. The CDR3 length is 11 residues. In germline, CDR1 is ENHRY, CDR2 SYGVKD. CDR3 nucleotides: TGTGCCATCAGAGATCAAGATGCGCAGTATTTT. It encodes CAIRDQDAQYF.

This clonotype is labeled medium-sized. The chain employs TRBV11-1 and TRBJ2-6; D is unclear. CDR1 and CDR2 from the germline V gene are SGHAT and FQDESV (reference sequence). This CDR3 has 15 amino acids. Trimming pared 11 bases from V and 0 bases from J, leaving 14 bases between. CDR3 sequence: CASRGVGSGANVLTF. In nucleotides, the CDR3 is TGTGCCTCCCGAGGTGTTGGCTCTGGGGCCAACGTCCTGACTTTC. The complete variable domain, with remaining parts taken from reference TRBV11-1 and TRBJ2-6, reads EAEVAQSPRYKITEKSQAVAFWCDPISGHATLYWYRQILGQGPELLVQFQDESVVDDSQLPKDRFSAERLKGVDSTLKIQPAELGDSAMYLCASRGVGSGANVLTFGAGSRLTVL.

By sample share, this clonotype is medium-sized. The chain joins TRBV29-1 to TRBJ2-7; D gene unclear. CDR3 length: 14 amino acids. CDR1 SQVTM and CDR2 ANQGSEA come from the germline V gene. V was shortened by 6 bases and J by 1 base, with 16 bases between the two germline ends. This chain's CDR3 is CSVRPQDASYEQYF. The CDR3 DNA sequence: TGCAGCGTCCGACCTCAGGACGCTTCCTACGAGCAGTACTTC.

The rearrangement uses TRBV10-2 and TRBJ2-1; no clear D gene. The germline V and J ends were trimmed by 0 bases and 16 bases, with 22 bases remaining between them. This CDR3 is built from 15 residues. Germline CDR1 is WSHSY and CDR2 is SAAADI. The CDR3 bases are TGCGCCAGCAGTGAGTCCGGTGTCGGGCACGGTGAGGATTTCTTC. Its translation is CASSESGVGHGEDFF.

In its sample, this clonotype was seen once. One end of the junction does not line up with germline, which may come from a read error. The chain employs TRBV11-2 and TRBJ2-7; TRBD1 agrees at 8 bases. Germline V CDR1 and CDR2: SGHAT, FQNNGV. CDR3 length: 16 residues. The CDR3 region is CTSNPPRTGYVYEQYF. In nucleotides, the CDR3 is TGTACCAGCAACCCCCCCCGGACAGGGTACGTCTATGAGCAGTACTTC.

This clonotype is classed as medium-sized (0.01 to 0.1%). The CDR3 bases are TGTGCCAGCAGCCCCTACGGGGCAGATACGCAGTATTTT. Encoded protein: CASSPYGADTQYF. The chain is built from TRBV11-2 and TRBJ2-3, with TRBD2 as a possible D gene (5 bases). This CDR3 is built from 13 residues. The V and J ends lost 5 bases and 4 bases respectively, with 10 bases between them. The germline V gene encodes CDR1 SGHAT and CDR2 FQNNGV. The whole variable domain, filled in from reference TRBV11-2 and TRBJ2-3, reads EAGVAQSPRYKIIEKRQSVAFWCNPISGHATLYWYQQILGQGPKLLIQFQNNGVVDDSQLPKDRFSAERLKGVDSTLKIQPAKLEDSAVYLCASSPYGADTQYFGPGTRLTVL.

As to this clonotype: Given the absence of the conserved phenylalanine or tryptophan at the CDR3 end, a read error is likely. This chain links TRBV11-1 with TRBJ2-5; a possible D gene is TRBD2 (6 bases). CDR1 SGHAT and CDR2 FQDESV come from the germline V gene (reference sequence). This CDR3 comprises 14 residues. The CDR3 reads CAGSFRGGAQTQYS. The CDR3 nucleotides read TGTGCCGGCAGCTTCCGCGGCGGGGCGCAGACACAGTACTCC.

With regard to this clonotype: As the CDR3 is not closed by the conserved phenylalanine or tryptophan, this likely results from a read error. The DNA is omitted, as the CDR3 cannot be located on it reliably, and the CDR3 follows TCRdb's listing. The chain uses TRBV6-6 and TRBJ1-5. Germline V CDR1 and CDR2: MNHNY, SVGAGI (reference sequence). The CDR3 spans 18 amino acids, including both terminal residues. The CDR3 is CACRRDGRAYTGNQPQNL.

The CDR3 sequence is CARIQSPRYEQYF. The CDR3 DNA reads as TGTGCCAGAATCCAATCCCCCAGGTACGAGCAGTACTTC. V is TRBV21-1 and J is TRBJ2-7; TRBD1, as called in the table, went unchecked against the DNA. TRBV21-1 is a pseudogene locus. The CDR3 extends over 13 amino acids.

At least ten counts were recorded for this clonotype. The J gene is TRBJ2-7, the V gene TRBV10-2; 9 nucleotides agree with TRBD2. Germline V gene data show CDR1 as WSHSY and CDR2 as SAAADI. With 3 bases clipped from V and 10 bases from J, the junction kept 13 bases outside the gene matches. This CDR3 is 15 amino acids long. The CDR3 reads CASSEGAASGTNQYF. Written as DNA, the CDR3 is TGCGCCAGCAGTGAAGGGGCTGCTAGCGGGACTAATCAGTACTTC.

As regards this clonotype: The junction does not match germline at one end; this may be a read error. The chain uses TRBV6-6 and TRBJ1-1, with D uncertain. Germline V gene sequence: CDR1 MNHNY, CDR2 SVGAGI (reference sequence). This CDR3 contains 13 residues. The CDR3 region has the DNA TGTGCCAGCAGACAGAGCATGAACACTGAAACTTTCTTT. Its translation is CASRQSMNTETFF.

As concerns this clonotype: One end of the junction is discordant with germline, which a read error may explain. This rearrangement joins TRBV11-2 to TRBJ2-1; D remains unclear. From germline, CDR1 is SGHAT and CDR2 FQNNGV. CDR3 size: 16 residues. The CDR3 DNA reads as TGTGCCAACAGCTTGGATATCGGATTAGCCATGAGTGAGCAGTTCTTC. Translating it yields CANSLDIGLAMSEQFF.

Of note for this clonotype: This sequence may be a read error, since a much larger clone differs from it by one base. This chain uses TRBV10-3 with TRBJ1-5, with D uncertain. Trimming left V 5 bases short and J 2 bases short, with 13 bases between. The CDR3 covers 15 residues. Per the germline V gene, CDR1 is ENHRY and CDR2 is SYGVKD. Here the CDR3 reads CAISNARERNQPQHF. CDR3 coding DNA: TGTGCCATCAGTAACGCGAGGGAACGCAATCAGCCCCAGCATTTT.

J is TRBJ1-1 and V is TRBV29-1; D is uncertain. CDR3 length: 13 residues. From germline, CDR1 is SQVTM and CDR2 ANQGSEA. V was pared by 4 bases and J by 1 base, with 10 bases between. The CDR3 DNA follows: TGCAGCGTTGGGAAGGGATCGAACACTGAAGCTTTCTTT. This sequence encodes CSVGKGSNTEAFF.

This chain uses TRBV29-1 with TRBJ2-7; TRBD1 matches 10 bases. The V segment lost 6 bases and the J segment 5 bases; nucleotides outside the gene matches: 10. Per the germline V gene, CDR1 is SQVTM and CDR2 is ANQGSEA. CDR3 length equals 14 residues. The CDR3 region is CSVARQGATHEQYF. CDR3 sequence (DNA): TGCAGCGTAGCCCGACAGGGGGCAACCCACGAGCAGTACTTC.

For this clonotype: The missing conserved phenylalanine or tryptophan at the end of this CDR3 makes a read error likely. The V gene is TRBV5-1, the J gene TRBJ1-5, with D unresolved. Germline CDR1 is SGHRS and CDR2 is YFSETQ. This CDR3 has 13 amino acids. Here the CDR3 reads CSSSLEGPKPQHS. The CDR3 DNA is TGCTCCAGCAGCTTGGAGGGTCCTAAGCCCCAGCATTCT.

Comment on this clonotype: A much larger clone differs from this one at a single base, so this may be a read error. The rearrangement links TRBV5-1 to TRBJ1-1; unclear D gene. CDR3 size: 14 residues. Germline values: CDR1 SGHRS, CDR2 YFSETQ. The CDR3 nucleotides are TGCGCCAGCAGCTTGGCAGGCAGGAACACTAAAGCTTTCTTT. Encoded protein: CASSLAGRNTKAFF.

J is TRBJ2-5 and V is TRBV11-2, with D hard to call. Germline V lookup: CDR1 SGHAT, CDR2 FQNNGV. The CDR3 is made up of 12 amino acids. The V end lost 3 bases, the J end lost 5 bases, and 7 bases lay between the germline ends. CDR3 DNA sequence: TGTGCCAGCAGCTTGAAACGGGAGACCCAGTACTTC. It translates to CASSLKRETQYF.

Details on this clonotype: A read error may be the cause here, since a much bigger clone is one base away. The J gene is TRBJ2-1, the V gene TRBV5-5; D perhaps matches TRBD2 (7 bases). There are 13 residues in the CDR3. With 3 bases removed from V and 9 bases from J, the gap between germline ends came to 13 bases. Germline-derived CDR1 and CDR2 are SGHKS and YYEKEE (reference sequence). This CDR3 is CASSSGRGAEQFF. The CDR3 nucleotides are TGTGCCAGCAGCTCTGGACGGGGGGCTGAGCAGTTCTTC.

The chain employs TRBV29-1 and TRBJ2-5, with 7 bases matching TRBD2. There are 13 residues in the CDR3. The germline CDR1 and CDR2 sequences are SQVTM and ANQGSEA. CDR3 residues: CGGGGHGQETQYF. The CDR3, as DNA: TGCGGCGGGGGAGGACACGGACAAGAGACCCAGTACTTC.

This clonotype was recorded many times. V gene TRBV6-6 combines with J gene TRBJ2-3; possibly TRBD2 for D (7 bases). The CDR3 extends over 16 amino acids. V lost 4 bases to trimming and J lost 5 bases, with 19 bases between them. Germline V gives CDR1 MNHNY, CDR2 SVGAGI (reference sequence). CDR3: CASSWGPAGRGDTQYF. As DNA, the CDR3 is TGTGCCAGCAGTTGGGGGCCGGCAGGGAGGGGAGATACGCAGTATTTT.

This clonotype is a singleton in its sample. The conserved phenylalanine or tryptophan is not found at the CDR3 terminus, so this likely reflects a read error. It is unclear where the CDR3 begins or ends on the DNA, so no DNA is shown, and the CDR3 is as TCRdb lists it. This chain joins TRBV13 and TRBJ2-1; the listed D gene, TRBD2, was not tested against the DNA. The CDR3 contains 11 residues when both ends are counted. Germline V lookup: CDR1 PRHDT, CDR2 FYEKMQ (reference sequence). The CDR3 is CANCLGQGGTL.

This clonotype is a singleton in its sample. The rearrangement joins TRBV29-1 to TRBJ2-7, with D possibly being TRBD2 (5 bases). The CDR3 spans 11 residues. V lost 7 bases to trimming and J lost 5 bases, with 12 bases between them. Looked up from germline, CDR1 is SQVTM and CDR2 is ANQGSEA. This CDR3 is CSAEVTNEQYF. The CDR3 DNA sequence: TGCAGCGCGGAGGTAACTAACGAGCAGTACTTC.

V is TRBV12-3 or TRBV12-4 and J is TRBJ2-3; the match to TRBD2 covers 13 bases. The CDR3 totals 15 residues. With 7 bases clipped from V and 1 base from J, the junction kept 2 bases outside the gene matches. The CDR3 spells CASIGLAGGTDTQYF. Written as DNA, the CDR3 is TGTGCCAGCATCGGACTAGCGGGAGGCACAGATACGCAGTATTTT.